The T cell receptor beta chain described here comes from a study of cytomegalovirus exposure and HLA in healthy donors. Points from the study as a whole: Analysis was performed later, and it showed HLA-associated TCR beta chains to be more clonally expanded than equally common others. Among TCR sequences, most were rare, though some public TCRs appeared in many donors. The productive fraction for most TCR beta V segments was about 87% or about 30% in an earlier analysis. In all likelihood, a cluster of highly shared sequence variants was a sequencing artifact.

The germline CDR1 and CDR2 sequences are SGHRS and YFSETQ. This CDR3 region has 15 residues. Unmatched junction bases numbered 6, after V lost 2 bases and J lost 9 bases. As for this clone: The antigen remains unidentified.

The PCR had 60 Vbeta and 13 Jbeta primers. Assay: immunoSEQ multiplex PCR; the TCRdb copy retains only in-frame clones and omits some. The sample has 150,000 to 200,000 clones, 70% to 80% seen once. The clonotype was recovered from a middle-aged woman in good health and CMV-seronegative. Sequencing used PBMCs. The chain is built from TRBV5-1 and TRBJ2-1, with 12 bases matching TRBD2. CDR3 region: CASSFRLAGEGEQFF. CDR3 nucleotide sequence: TGCGCCAGCAGCTTTAGACTAGCGGGAGAGGGTGAGCAGTTCTTC.